The clone carrying this T cell receptor beta chain appeared many times. The study amplified TCR beta CDR3 regions using RNA transcripts. Amplification began with first-round RT-PCR using HTBI primers, then second-round multiplex PCR was performed. MiXCR, run by TCRdb on the multiplex PCR reads, gives a single entry per CDR3 protein. The sample records some 520,000 distinct CDR3 sequences, around an eighth being singletons. The CDR3 is 15 residues long. Trimming removed 0 bases from V and 0 bases from J, with 11 bases in between. Germline loops: CDR1 DFQATT, CDR2 SNEGSKA (reference sequence). The record originates from a study of Graves' ophthalmopathy and Graves' hyperthyroidism.

The clonotype was recovered from a woman aged 25 to 39 with Graves' ophthalmopathy. The sequencing input was blood. V gene TRBV20-1 combines with J gene TRBJ2-5, with D tentatively TRBD1 or TRBD2 (5 bases each). Here the CDR3 DNA reads TGCAGTGCTAGAGATCCGCAGGGAGACCAAGAGACCCAGTACTTC. Amino acid sequence: CSARDPQGDQETQYF.